Here is one T cell receptor (beta chain) with its context. How the authors handled the data: Estimates of nucleated cell counts were drawn from the amplification of reference gene primers. Sequencing used immunoSEQ multiplex PCR; TCRdb keeps in-frame clones, though not all of them. Clone size and V and J calls were adopted from that table, with D and trimming inferred from the DNA. The repertoire holds roughly 150,000 clones, roughly 78% seen once, with about 15% in the top ten. The sample is drawn from a study of blood T cell repertoires in COVID-19. Background on the study: COVID-19 samples, acute and convalescent, were from the United States, Italy and Spain. T cells, B-cell-depleted T cells, or PBMCs supplied cDNA or gDNA.

The CDR3 is 15 residues long. V was pared by 7 bases and J by 0 bases, with 15 bases between. Germline V CDR1 and CDR2: SGHVS, FQNEAQ. The sequence was collected from a human donor with acute or convalescent COVID-19. The donor label of this sample is uncertain. Sequences were obtained from peripheral blood. V and J are TRBV7-8 and TRBJ2-5; D is possibly TRBD2 (7 bases). CDR3 amino acids: CASTGGGLYQETQYF. Written as DNA, the CDR3 is TGTGCCAGCACTGGGGGGGGCCTGTACCAAGAGACCCAGTACTTC.